This TCR beta chain was sequenced for a study of PD-L1 blockade in urothelial cancer. Study information: Blood-derived samples held a median roughly 150,000 T cells.

There are 14 residues in the CDR3. Germline values: CDR1 SNHLY, CDR2 FYNNEI. V dropped 3 bases and J dropped 0; count of bases not matched to a gene: 1. Sequencing was performed with immunoSEQ multiplex PCR; in TCRdb, only in-frame clones are kept and a portion is missing. This repertoire shows about 74,000 clones, around 84% found once; its top ten account for about 4.7%. This receptor was identified in a man aged 70-80 years with urothelial cancer. The chain combines TRBV2 with TRBJ2-5; TRBD1 matches at 7 bases. Here the sequenced sample was PBMCs, taken around atezolizumab (anti-PD-L1) treatment. CDR3 in DNA: TGTGCCAGCAGTGAGGGACAGTACCAAGAGACCCAGTACTTC. It encodes CASSEGQYQETQYF.